Following are 2 T cell receptor beta chains from one sample sequenced in a study of blood T cells in healthy people across ages. It was with a sample-barcoded 5' primer and a J-beta primer mix that a second PCR of roughly 6 to 11 cycles was run. TCRdb reanalysed the 5' RACE reads using MiXCR and keeps one entry per CDR3 protein. In the table there are 750,000 to 950,000 distinct CDR3 sequences, about 27% of which are singletons. The data were also submitted as part of a second study, on T cells of mothers and their children.

The specimen was blood. These receptor sequences come from a woman in her thirties or forties in good health.

This clonotype showed up just a few times. The V call is TRBV12-3 or TRBV12-4, the J call TRBJ2-1; D is unresolved. The V gene lost 6 bases and the J gene lost 5 bases, with 14 bases spanning the gap. This CDR3 region has 14 residues. This CDR3 is CASSAFLKDNEQFF. Written as DNA, the CDR3 is TGTGCCAGCAGCGCCTTTCTGAAAGACAATGAGCAGTTCTTC.

This clonotype has ten or more counts. This chain uses TRBV5-1 with TRBJ1-4, with 7 positions matching TRBD1. Germline assignment: CDR1 SGHRS and CDR2 YFSETQ. CDR3 length equals 15 residues. V was clipped by 1 base and J by 4 bases; unmatched bases: 4. The CDR3 protein is CASSLMTGRNEKLFF. DNA of the CDR3: TGCGCCAGCAGCTTGATGACAGGGCGTAATGAAAAACTGTTTTTT.